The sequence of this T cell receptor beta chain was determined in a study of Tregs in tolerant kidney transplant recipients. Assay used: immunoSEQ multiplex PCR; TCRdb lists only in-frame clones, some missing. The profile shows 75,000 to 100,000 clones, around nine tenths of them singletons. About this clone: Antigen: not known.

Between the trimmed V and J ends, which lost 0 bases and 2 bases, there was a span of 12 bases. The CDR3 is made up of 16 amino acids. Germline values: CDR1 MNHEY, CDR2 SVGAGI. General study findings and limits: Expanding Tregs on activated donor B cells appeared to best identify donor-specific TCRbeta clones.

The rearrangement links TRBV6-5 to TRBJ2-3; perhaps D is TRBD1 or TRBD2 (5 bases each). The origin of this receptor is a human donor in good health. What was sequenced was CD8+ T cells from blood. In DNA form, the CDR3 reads TGTGCCAGCAGTTACTCGGGGGTGACGCCCACAGATACGCAGTATTTT. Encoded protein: CASSYSGVTPTDTQYF.